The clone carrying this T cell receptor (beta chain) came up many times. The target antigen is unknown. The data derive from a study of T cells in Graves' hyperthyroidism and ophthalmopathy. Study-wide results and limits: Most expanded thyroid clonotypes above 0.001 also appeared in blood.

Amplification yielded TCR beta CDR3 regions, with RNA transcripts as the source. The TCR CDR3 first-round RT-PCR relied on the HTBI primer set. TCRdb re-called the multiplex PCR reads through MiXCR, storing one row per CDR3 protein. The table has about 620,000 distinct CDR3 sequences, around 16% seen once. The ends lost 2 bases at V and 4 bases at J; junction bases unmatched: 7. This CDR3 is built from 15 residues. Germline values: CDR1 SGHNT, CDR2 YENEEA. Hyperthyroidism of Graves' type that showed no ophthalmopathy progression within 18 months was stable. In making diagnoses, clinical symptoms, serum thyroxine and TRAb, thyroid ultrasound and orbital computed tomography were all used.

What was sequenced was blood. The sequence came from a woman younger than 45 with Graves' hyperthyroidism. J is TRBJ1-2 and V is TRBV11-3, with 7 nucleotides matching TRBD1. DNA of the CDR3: TGTGCCAGCAGCTTAATAGGGACAGCGAGCTATGGCTACACCTTC. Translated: CASSLIGTASYGYTF.